The rows below give T cell receptor beta chains drawn from one sample of a study of Graves' ophthalmopathy and Graves' hyperthyroidism. TCRdb re-derived calls from the multiplex PCR reads in MiXCR, one entry per CDR3 protein. The profile shows approximately 210,000 distinct CDR3 sequences, approximately 28% of them singletons. Sequenced input: peripheral blood. These receptors were collected from a middle-aged man with Graves' ophthalmopathy. Both conserved end residues are part of each CDR3.

V gene	J gene	CDR3 length	CDR3 protein
TRBV11-2	TRBJ2-7	13	CASSWEKGGEQYF
TRBV28	TRBJ2-6	16	CASSLCKESGANVLTF
TRBV4-3	TRBJ2-7	16	CASSQDPAFSSYEQYF
TRBV29-1	TRBJ2-5	13	CSVPGLGGETQYF
TRBV7-2	TRBJ2-5	16	CASSPRTGRDQETQYF
TRBV6-2/TRBV6-3	TRBJ2-5	16	CASSYTRTRPWETQYF
TRBV3-1	TRBJ2-5	13	CASTVGGLETQYF
TRBV4-3	TRBJ1-2	16	CASSPAGTGGDYGYTF
TRBV6-2/TRBV6-3	TRBJ2-7	15	CASSYSGKLGYEQYF
TRBV28	TRBJ1-2	15	CASSSDRDSNYGYTF
TRBV4-1	TRBJ2-7	14	CASSQGRDLREQYF
TRBV2	TRBJ1-5	13	CASIQGPNQPQHF
TRBV3-1	TRBJ1-5	16	CASSQIRRVRDQPQHF
TRBV6-5	TRBJ1-1	15	CASRGGQLEGTEAFF
TRBV28	TRBJ2-7	15	CASSFGVPDLDEQYF
TRBV11-1	TRBJ2-1	13	CASSLAFYNEQFF
TRBV6-1	TRBJ2-7	15	CASRFDRQGSYEQYF
TRBV6-1	TRBJ2-7	13	CASSRPGRYEQYF
TRBV5-4	TRBJ2-7	14	CASSLRQDQYEQYF
TRBV12-3/TRBV12-4	TRBJ1-3	15	CASSPSGGARNTIYF
TRBV6-5	TRBJ2-5	14	CASSSGLLQETQYF
TRBV24-1	TRBJ2-5	15	CATSDIRDIQETQYF
TRBV12-3/TRBV12-4	TRBJ2-4	13	CASSTSVQNIQYF
TRBV28	TRBJ2-7	13	CASSLSHGDEQYF
TRBV12-3/TRBV12-4	TRBJ2-5	14	CASRPGSYQETQYF
TRBV19	TRBJ1-2	14	CASSRGQGALGYTF
TRBV5-1	TRBJ2-5	16	CASSLGQGSAQETQYF
TRBV28	TRBJ1-3	14	CASSLLAVGNTIYF
TRBV7-2	TRBJ2-7	17	CASSQKAGLAGRLEQYF
TRBV7-2	TRBJ2-1	13	CASRGASYNEQFF
TRBV2	TRBJ2-3	14	CASSASGSTDTQYF
TRBV13	TRBJ2-7	13	CASSPQGFYEQYF
TRBV5-6	TRBJ2-7	16	CASSPVLLTSSYEQYF
TRBV11-3	TRBJ1-1	13	CASSLESSTEAFF
TRBV7-3	TRBJ2-7	13	CASSFLGGGEQYF
TRBV2	TRBJ2-2	13	CASSDRENGELFF
TRBV6-2/TRBV6-3	TRBJ2-5	13	CASRDSTQETQYF
TRBV6-1	TRBJ1-2	13	CASSEGAVPGYTF
TRBV28	TRBJ2-7	13	CASSLGTPYEQYF
TRBV11-1	TRBJ1-2	16	CASSPENRDRAHGYTF